One and the same sample provided the 5 T cell receptor beta chains below, sequenced in a study of T cells in Graves' hyperthyroidism and ophthalmopathy. RNA transcripts served as the template for amplifying TCR beta CDR3 regions. The TCR CDR3 first-round RT-PCR relied on the HTBI primer set. TCRdb recomputed calls from the multiplex PCR reads with MiXCR, one row per CDR3 protein. In the table there are around 580,000 distinct CDR3 sequences, about 43% of which are singletons. The sequenced sample was peripheral blood or thyroid tissue (not recorded which). Receptors were obtained from a woman aged 18 to 35 with Graves' hyperthyroidism.

The V and J genes are TRBV10-3 and TRBJ2-1; D might be TRBD2 (6 bases). Gene TRBJ2-7 matches the end of the DNA better, so the J call may be wrong. This CDR3 is built from 14 residues. Looked up from germline, CDR1 is ENHRY and CDR2 is SYGVKD. CDR3 residues: CAAKQEGLNGEQYF. The CDR3 nucleotides are TGTGCCGCGAAACAGGAGGGCCTTAACGGGGAGCAGTACTTC.

This chain connects TRBV10-3 to TRBJ1-3, with a weak D call TRBD1 (5 bases). Germline-derived CDR1 and CDR2 are ENHRY and SYGVKD. Trimming took off 8 bases at V and 1 base at J, with 18 bases between the two ends. The CDR3 contains 16 residues. This chain's CDR3 is CAIGASDRGSGNTIYF. Here the CDR3 DNA reads TGTGCCATCGGGGCTAGCGACCGCGGTTCTGGAAACACCATATATTTT.

Only a few counts were recorded for this clonotype. The genes are TRBV20-1 and TRBJ1-5, with D perhaps TRBD1 (5 bases). Deletions cut 2 bases from V and 0 bases from J, with 14 bases between. Germline V gene sequence: CDR1 DFQATT, CDR2 SNEGSKA (reference sequence). The CDR3 has 16 residues. CDR3 protein: CSARIPGADSNQPQHF. CDR3 DNA: TGCAGTGCTAGAATCCCCGGGGCAGATAGCAATCAGCCCCAGCATTTT.

The sample holds many counts of this clonotype. The rearrangement links TRBV25-1 to TRBJ1-2; TRBD1 is a possible D gene (5 bases). Germline V gene lookup returns CDR1 MGHDK and CDR2 SYGVNS. Trimming removed 1 base at V and 5 bases at J, with 17 bases between. The CDR3 covers 16 residues. Here the CDR3 reads CASSELGDSVAYGYTF. The CDR3 coding sequence is TGTGCCAGCAGTGAATTGGGGGATTCGGTGGCTTATGGCTACACCTTC.

The chain employs TRBV20-1 and TRBJ1-4, with D perhaps TRBD1 (6 bases). CDR3 length equals 13 residues. Trimming cost V 3 bases and J 8 bases, with 13 bases left between them. Germline CDR1 reads DFQATT; CDR2 reads SNEGSKA (reference sequence). In DNA form, the CDR3 reads TGCAGTGCTAGTTGGGACATGGACGAAAAACTGTTTTTT. Translated: CSASWDMDEKLFF.